This T cell receptor (beta chain) appears in the sequencing data of a study of cytotoxic CD8 clonotypes in ibrutinib-treated CLL. This clone has a single count. Germline CDR1 KGHSH, CDR2 LQKENI. Trimming pared 2 bases from V and 0 bases from J, leaving 11 bases between. CDR3 size: 15 residues. Measured with immunoSEQ multiplex PCR; TCRdb has only the in-frame clones, and not every one. The sample lists some 140,000 clones, 79% occurring once. This chain uses TRBV18 with TRBJ2-7; a possible D gene is TRBD1 (6 bases). This TCR was sampled from a human donor with chronic lymphocytic leukemia. Sample: PBMCs, taken after 12 months of ibrutinib treatment. CDR3 in amino acids: CASSPIRGTSYEQYF. For the CDR3, the DNA is TGTGCCAGCTCACCAATCAGGGGAACCTCCTACGAGCAGTACTTC.